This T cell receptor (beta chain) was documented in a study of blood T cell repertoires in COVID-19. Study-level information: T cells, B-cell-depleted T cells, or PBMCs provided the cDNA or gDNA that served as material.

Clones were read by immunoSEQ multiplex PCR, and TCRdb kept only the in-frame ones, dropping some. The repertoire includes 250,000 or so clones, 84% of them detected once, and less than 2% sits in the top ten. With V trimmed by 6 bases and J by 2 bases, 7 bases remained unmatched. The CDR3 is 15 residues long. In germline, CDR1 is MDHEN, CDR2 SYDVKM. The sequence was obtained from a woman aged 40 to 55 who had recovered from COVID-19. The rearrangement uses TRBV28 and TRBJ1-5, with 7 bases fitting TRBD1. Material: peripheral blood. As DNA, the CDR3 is TGTGCCAGCAGCCCTACAGGGGTGGGCAATCAGCCCCAGCATTTT. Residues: CASSPTGVGNQPQHF.